Here is one TCR beta chain with its context. These data belong to a study of blood T cell repertoires in COVID-19. Germline V gene data show CDR1 as SGHTA and CDR2 as FQGNSA. The CDR3 contains 13 residues. The V gene lost 4 bases and the J gene lost 0 bases, with 6 bases spanning the gap. In the study's own analysis: Scientists estimated how many nucleated cells there were by amplifying reference gene primers. Generated by immunoSEQ multiplex PCR, the TCRdb table keeps only in-frame clones and is missing some. V and J calls and clone size follow that table, whereas D and trimming were derived from the DNA. The sample yields around 200,000 clones, 80% to 90% seen once.

Sequences were obtained from peripheral blood. V gene TRBV7-2 combines with J gene TRBJ1-2, with a tentative D call TRBD1 (5 bases). This TCR came from a man in his 60s who had recovered from COVID-19. The chain's CDR3 is CASSSTANYGYTF. The DNA of the CDR3 is TGTGCCAGCAGCTCGACAGCTAACTATGGCTACACCTTC.